This T cell receptor (beta chain) was sequenced during a study of T cell clonotyping in hematopoietic cell transplantation (dated by TCRdb to the early 2020s). For context, the study as a whole: A total of about 140 blood samples were gathered in the study from fewer than 40 consecutive transplant recipients along with their related donors. Patients were recruited between September 2015 and early 2017 and followed until late 2020 or death. Broad study findings and their caveats: Recipient repertoires showed only a small fraction of overlap with donor repertoires, and over 95% appeared de novo at the given depth. Donor and pretransplant recipient Inverse Simpson Index values predicted broader posttransplant TCR repertoire diversity. The sample size was limited, and because cells were not sorted, the contributions of CD4 and CD8 repertoires could not be separated. A decrease in recipient TCR diversity was observed after transplant, and a progressive increase in pathologically expanded clonotypes was seen from day 30 to day 180.

The immunoSEQ assay, a bias-controlled multiplex PCR with V- and J-specific primers, was used to amplify TCR beta CDR3 regions from genomic DNA. In a second PCR step, the CDR3 amplicons were tagged with a proprietary barcode plus Illumina adapter sequences. An Illumina MiSeq instrument was used to sequence the CDR3 libraries. Under the source paper's analysis protocol: immunoSEQ Analyzer 3.0 was used for export and quality control, with R Bioconductor and Immunarch used for downstream analyses. Only productive rearrangements within the normalized downsampled data set were used in the calculation of repertoire metrics. Clonotypes larger than 5 templates in the normalized cohort were defined as pathologically expanded. The Inverse Simpson Index served as the measure of repertoire diversity. To capture all clonotypes, the CMV-specificity analyses were run on the non-normalized data set. TCRdb took this table from immuneACCESS and kept in-frame rearrangements with V and J called. Such tables lack part of the clones; where checked against another copy, unresolved V genes explain under half of the gap, and the rest is unexplained. The DNA gave D and trimming, while V, J and clone size come from that table. The sample records over 10,000 clones, about 86% of which are singletons. Roughly 6.3% of the sample rests with the top ten.

Notes on this clone: This receptor's antigen is unknown. Within one base of it there is no much larger clone, and no base qualities were kept.

The time point label, read with the paper, signifies: 100 days after allo-HCT. Blood from recipients was drawn roughly 28 days before transplant, then again at days 30, 100 and 180 after transplant. Using Nuclei Lysis Solution, genomic DNA was extracted from unfractionated peripheral blood mononuclear cells that were either fresh or cryopreserved. V trim: 8 bases; J trim: 6 bases; unmatched bases: 6. The CDR3 goes from the cysteine to the phenylalanine over 13 residues. Just CDR3 DNA is preserved here, 39 bases in frame from base 1. The germline V gene (reference sequence) specifies LNHDA as CDR1 and SQIVND as CDR2.

Specimen: PBMCs, collected 100 days after allogeneic stem cell transplant. The receptor comes from a female patient aged 40 to 55 who had an allogeneic stem cell transplant from a related donor, so T cells may come from the graft donor. Some clones in this sample may be carry-over from other donors' samples. This chain is built from TRBV19 and TRBJ1-5, with 8 middle bases fitting TRBD1. The DNA sequence is as follows: TGTGCCAGTTCGCAGGGGGCGGCTCAGCCCCAGCATTTT. This is translated as CASSQGAAQPQHF.